The T cell receptor (beta chain) under discussion was sequenced for a study of cytomegalovirus exposure and HLA in healthy donors. General observations from the study: In a later analysis, approximately 15,000 TCR beta sequences were associated with HLA alleles at 0.05 false discovery rate.

Germline V CDR1 and CDR2: KGHSH, LQKENI. J was trimmed by 3 bases and V by 3 bases; bases with no gene match: 7. This CDR3 contains 16 residues. 60 Vbeta and 13 Jbeta primers were used in PCR. Profiled with immunoSEQ multiplex PCR; TCRdb holds only in-frame clones, not every one. This sample contains around 200,000 clones. Comments on this clone: What it recognizes is unknown.

The sequenced sample was PBMCs. V is TRBV18 and J is TRBJ2-7, with TRBD1 identical over 11 bases. The receptor was isolated from a woman aged 25 to 39 in good health and CMV-seropositive. Here the CDR3 DNA reads TGTGCCAGCTCACCTACCGGGACAGGGGGGAGCTACGAGCAGTACTTC. It codes for CASSPTGTGGSYEQYF.